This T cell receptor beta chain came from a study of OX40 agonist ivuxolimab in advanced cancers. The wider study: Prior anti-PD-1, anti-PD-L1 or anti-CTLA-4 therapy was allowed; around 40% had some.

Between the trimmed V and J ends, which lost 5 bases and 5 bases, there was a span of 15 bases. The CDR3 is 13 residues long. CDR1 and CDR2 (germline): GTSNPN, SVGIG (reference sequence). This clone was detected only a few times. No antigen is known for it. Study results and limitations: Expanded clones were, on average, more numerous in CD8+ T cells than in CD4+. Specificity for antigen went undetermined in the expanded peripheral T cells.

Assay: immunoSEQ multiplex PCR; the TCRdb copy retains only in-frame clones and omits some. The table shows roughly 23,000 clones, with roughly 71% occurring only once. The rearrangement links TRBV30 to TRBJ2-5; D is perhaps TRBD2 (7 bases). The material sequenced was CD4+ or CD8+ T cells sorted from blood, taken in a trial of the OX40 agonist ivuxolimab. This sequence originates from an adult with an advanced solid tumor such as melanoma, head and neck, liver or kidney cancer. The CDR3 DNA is TGTGCCTGGGGTCGGGGGGCCCAGGAGACCCAGTACTTC. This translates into CAWGRGAQETQYF.